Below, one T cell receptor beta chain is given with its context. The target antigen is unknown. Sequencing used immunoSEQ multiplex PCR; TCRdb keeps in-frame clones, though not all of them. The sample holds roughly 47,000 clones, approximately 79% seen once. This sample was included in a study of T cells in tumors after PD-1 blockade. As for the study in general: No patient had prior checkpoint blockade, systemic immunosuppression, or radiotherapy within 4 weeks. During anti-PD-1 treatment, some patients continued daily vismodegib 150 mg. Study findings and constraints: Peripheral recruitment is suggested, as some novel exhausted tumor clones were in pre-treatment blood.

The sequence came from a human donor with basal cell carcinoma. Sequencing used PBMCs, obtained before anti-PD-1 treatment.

CDR3 nucleotides: TGTGCCAGCAGCTTAGTGGGACTAGCGGCCTACAATGAGCAGTTCTTC. Its translation: CASSLVGLAAYNEQFF. The chain recombines TRBV7-8 with TRBJ2-1, with 11 bases identical to TRBD2. The CDR3 has 16 amino acids. Germline loops: CDR1 SGHVS, CDR2 FQNEAQ. With 1 base clipped from V and 2 bases from J, the junction kept 1 base outside the gene matches.